The 3 T cell receptor beta chains listed next were all sequenced from one sample in a study of radiation and T cells in renal cell carcinoma. Time point defined: blood 4 weeks post-SBRT, at nephrectomy. Treatment defined: 15 Gy SBRT to primary tumor, nephrectomy 4 weeks later. Only in-frame clones appear in the TCRdb table, and some are missing; sequencing was by immunoSEQ multiplex PCR. Here the sample spans around 170,000 clones, less than 90% being singletons. Sequenced material: blood, taken from a patient whose treatment included radiotherapy and nephrectomy. The receptors here all came from a woman aged 45-65 years with renal cell carcinoma.

This clone was counted between two and nine times. CDR3 sequence reads: CASSLGGPRGELFF. The CDR3 coding sequence is TGTGCCAGCAGCTTAGGGGGGCCGAGGGGGGAGCTGTTTTTT. V usage is TRBV11-1 and J usage is TRBJ2-2; possibly TRBD1 for D (6 bases). Germline V CDR1 and CDR2: SGHAT, FQDESV (reference sequence). This CDR3 is built from 14 residues. The ends were cut back, 1 base at V and 8 bases at J, with 11 bases in the middle.

The rearrangement uses TRBV15 and TRBJ2-2; D is unclear. The CDR3 consists of 14 residues. Germline-derived CDR1 and CDR2 are LNHNV and YYDKDF (reference sequence). Trimming took off 0 bases at V and 5 bases at J, with 7 bases between the two ends. The CDR3 nucleotides are TGTGCCACCAGCAGAGATATTCAAACCGGGGAGCTGTTTTTT. This sequence encodes CATSRDIQTGELFF.

The DNA for the CDR3 is TGTGCCAGCTCATATCAGCAGGGGGCAAGTCAGCCCCAGCATTTT. Translated, it gives CASSYQQGASQPQHF. The chain uses TRBV18 and TRBJ1-5; 8 bases match TRBD1. This CDR3 region has 15 residues. Germline V CDR1 and CDR2: KGHSH, LQKENI. Trimming took 5 bases from V and 6 from J; bases not matched to a gene: 9.